This T cell receptor (beta chain) was obtained from a study of blood T cells in healthy people across ages. Sample-barcoded 5' priming and a J-beta primer mix drove a second PCR of 7 to 11 cycles. Each CDR3 protein is one row after TCRdb ran MiXCR on the 5' RACE reads. Seen here are over 1,500,000 distinct CDR3 sequences, about two fifths observed once, and the top ten hold 23%. A remark on this clonotype: Its specificity is not known.

Whole-study results and caveats: While age rose, TCR beta diversity per million T cells dropped in a roughly linear way. There were more naive CD4+ cells and higher diversity in long-lived donors than in aged donors.

Healthy Caucasian individuals from Russia aged about 6 to 100 served as donors. Each donor had roughly 10 milliliters of peripheral blood drawn. The source is a human donor in good health. The sequenced sample was blood.

DNA for the CDR3: TGTGCCAGCAGTCCCCCCAGGGCGAACTCCTACGAGCAGTACTTC. This sequence encodes CASSPPRANSYEQYF. The chain has TRBV28 and TRBJ2-7, with a possible D match to TRBD1 (5 bases). Deletions cut 5 bases from V and 0 bases from J, with 14 bases between. The CDR3 covers 15 residues. Germline CDR1 and CDR2: MDHEN and SYDVKM. The full variable domain, with the rest looked up from reference TRBV28 and TRBJ2-7, is DVKVTQSSRYLVKRTGEKVFLECVQDMDHENMFWYRQDPGLGLRLIYFSYDVKMKEKGDIPEGYSVSREKKERFSLILESASTNQTSMYLCASSPPRANSYEQYFGPGTRLTVT.